This is a list of T cell receptor beta chains from one sample in a study of blood T cell repertoires in COVID-19. The table came from immunoSEQ multiplex PCR; TCRdb's copy has only in-frame clones and leaves some out. Among some 74,000 clones listed, around four fifths were seen once. What was sequenced was peripheral blood. The receptor source for this set is a woman aged 80 or over with acute or convalescent COVID-19. Each CDR3 is given with its conserved first and last residue. The D gene is left open where the match is weak. Rows may omit the clone size; those that give it use once, few, many or a size class.

DNA,CDR3,size,J,D,V
TGTGCCAGCAGCTTTCGACTAGCGGGAGTAATAGATACGCAGTATTTT,CASSFRLAGVIDTQYF,-,TRBJ2-3,TRBD2,TRBV5-4
TGCGCCAGCAGCTTGACCGGGAGCGAGGTTGGAAACACCATATATTTT,CASSLTGSEVGNTIYF,-,TRBJ1-3,-,TRBV5-1
TGCGCCAGCAGCCAAGACCCTACCGCTAGGCCCCAGCATTTT,CASSQDPTARPQHF,-,TRBJ1-5,-,TRBV4-1
TGCGCCAGCAGCTTGGATCCAGGGTCGAACACTGAAGCTTTCTTT,CASSLDPGSNTEAFF,-,TRBJ1-1,-,TRBV5-1
TGCGCCAGCAGGACAGGGGAAGATTCACCCCTCCACTTT,CASRTGEDSPLHF,many,TRBJ1-6,TRBD1,TRBV5-1
TGTGCCAGCAGCAAAGGCGAGAACACTGAAGCTTTCTTT,CASSKGENTEAFF,-,TRBJ1-1,-,TRBV21-1
TGCAGCACCTGGGACAGGGGAGAGACCCAGTACTTC,CSTWDRGETQYF,-,TRBJ2-5,TRBD1,TRBV29-1
TGTGCCACCAGTGGCTCTCCCCCCAGGGTCTATGGCTACACCTTC,CATSGSPPRVYGYTF,-,TRBJ1-2,-,TRBV24-1
TGTGCCACCAGTGATTTAACGGGGAGGGGAAACACTGAAGCTTTCTTT,CATSDLTGRGNTEAFF,once,TRBJ1-1,-,TRBV24-1
TGTGCCATCAGTGAGCAGGGGAACACTGAAGCTTTCTTT,CAISEQGNTEAFF,-,TRBJ1-1,-,TRBV10-3
TGTGCCAGCAGCCGATTCCCGGGACAGGCCCAAGAGACCCAGTACTTC,CASSRFPGQAQETQYF,-,TRBJ2-5,TRBD1,TRBV7-9
TGTGCCACCAGTGATCCCGGGGCCGACGGGGGGGGAGGCTCCTACAATGAGCAGTTCTTC,CATSDPGADGGGGSYNEQFF,-,TRBJ2-1,TRBD2,TRBV24-1
TGTGCCAGCAACAAGAGGCGGAGGAACACTGAAGCTTTCTTT,CASNKRRRNTEAFF,few,TRBJ1-1,-,TRBV6-5
TGCGCCAGCAGTGCGGACAGGCGAGACTATGGCTACACCTTC,CASSADRRDYGYTF,-,TRBJ1-2,TRBD1,TRBV10-2
TGTGCCAGCAGCGCCCCGGGACTCGGGGGGGAGACCCAGTACTTC,CASSAPGLGGETQYF,-,TRBJ2-5,TRBD2,TRBV11-2
TGTGCCAGCAGCCGACAGGGGGGGGAGACCCAGTACTTC,CASSRQGGETQYF,-,TRBJ2-5,TRBD1,TRBV11-3
TGTGCCATCAGTGTAGATACCGGGGAGCTGTTTTTT,CAISVDTGELFF,-,TRBJ2-2,-,TRBV10-3
TGTGCCAGCAGCTTAACACAGGGGCCGACTGAAGCTTTCTTT,CASSLTQGPTEAFF,-,TRBJ1-1,TRBD1,TRBV7-3
TGTGCCATCAGTGAGCCATCGTTTAGTGGCGAGCAGTACTTC,CAISEPSFSGEQYF,-,TRBJ2-7,-,TRBV10-3
TGCAGTGCTAGTGCAAGACCACCCCGAAAGTTCAGCGACCGCTCCTACAATGAGCAGTTCTTC,CSASARPPRKFSDRSYNEQFF,-,TRBJ2-1,-,TRBV20-1
TGTGCCAGTAGTATTTCGGGACAGGGGAACACTGAAGCTTTCTTT,CASSISGQGNTEAFF,-,TRBJ1-1,TRBD1,TRBV19
TGTGCCAGCAGCATTTGGACAGGGATTGAAGGGAGCACTGAAGCTTTCTTT,CASSIWTGIEGSTEAFF,-,TRBJ1-1,TRBD1,TRBV11-2
TGTGCCAGCAGCCAAGGTTTCTTCGGCGGGACCCAGTACTTC,CASSQGFFGGTQYF,-,TRBJ2-5,-,TRBV14
TGCGCCAGCAGCCAAGGTCTAGCGGGAGGAGATACGCAGTATTTT,CASSQGLAGGDTQYF,-,TRBJ2-3,TRBD2,TRBV4-1
TGTGCCAGCGAGAGATCGGGCACTGAAGCTTTCTTT,CASERSGTEAFF,-,TRBJ1-1,-,TRBV12-3/TRBV12-4
TGTGCCAGCAGCCCTGAGAGCGCCCTAGGTCGTTTGTATTTT,CASSPESALGRLYF,-,TRBJ2-3,-,TRBV5-5
TGTGCCAGCAACCTCTCAGGACTTGACAATGAGCAGTTCTTC,CASNLSGLDNEQFF,-,TRBJ2-1,-,TRBV27
TGTGCCAGCACCAAAGACGGAGGCAGAGGGGAGGATCAGCCCCAGCATTTT,CASTKDGGRGEDQPQHF,-,TRBJ1-5,-,TRBV5-4
TGTGCCAGCAGCCCGAGCCCTGAGTACAATCAGCCCCAGCATTTT,CASSPSPEYNQPQHF,once,TRBJ1-5,-,TRBV5-4
TGTGCCAGCAGCCCGAGTCTAGCGGGGCGCACAGATACGCAGTATTTT,CASSPSLAGRTDTQYF,-,TRBJ2-3,TRBD2,TRBV7-9
TGTGCCAGCAGCGACGACAGGGACTATGGCTACACCTTC,CASSDDRDYGYTF,-,TRBJ1-2,TRBD1,TRBV5-6
TGTGCCAGCAGCTTAGGGCGGGGTAGCTCCTACGAGCAGTACTTC,CASSLGRGSSYEQYF,-,TRBJ2-7,-,TRBV13
TGCGCCAGCAGCTTGGGTGGTAGCGGCCTAGATACGCAGTATTTT,CASSLGGSGLDTQYF,-,TRBJ2-3,-,TRBV5-1
TGTGCCTGGATTCCGACTAGCGGGCTGGGGGATACGCAGTATTTT,CAWIPTSGLGDTQYF,-,TRBJ2-3,TRBD2,TRBV30
TGTGCCAGCAGCTTTCAGGGGTCGGTGGACACCGGGGAGCTGTTTTTT,CASSFQGSVDTGELFF,-,TRBJ2-2,-,TRBV11-3
TGTGCCATCAGGGGGTCCGGGACTAGGGCGTGGGAGCAGTTCTTC,CAIRGSGTRAWEQFF,-,TRBJ2-1,TRBD2,TRBV10-3
TGTGCCAGCAGCTCTTTAGCGGGGGGCACAGATACGCAGTATTTT,CASSSLAGGTDTQYF,-,TRBJ2-3,TRBD2,TRBV7-2
TGTGCCAGCAGCTTGACGAGGACTGACGAGCAGTACTTC,CASSLTRTDEQYF,medium-sized,TRBJ2-7,-,TRBV7-3
TGCAGCGTTGAAACACGTATGAACACTGAAGCTTTCTTT,CSVETRMNTEAFF,few,TRBJ1-1,-,TRBV29-1